The sequence of this T cell receptor (beta chain) was determined in a study of T-cell reconstitution after alpha-beta-depleted transplantation in children. A library of TCRbeta sequences, prepared with unique molecular identifiers, was generated. TCRdb ran MiXCR on the PCR reads and lists one entry per CDR3 protein. The sample includes 500,000 or so distinct CDR3 sequences, approximately 32% of them seen just once. Sequencing used PBMCs from the stem cell graft donor, obtained from the stem cell graft. The TCR comes from a human donor who donated a stem cell graft to a child with aplastic anemia.

The CDR3 coding sequence is TGTGCCAGCAGCCCGACGGGCCGCTCGGGGACTGGAAACACCATATATTTT. Translation: CASSPTGRSGTGNTIYF. The chain carries TRBV7-9 and TRBJ1-3; D uncertain. The germline V and J ends were trimmed by 5 bases and 2 bases, with 19 bases remaining between them. Germline-derived CDR1 and CDR2 are SEHNR and FQNEAQ (reference sequence). The CDR3 has 17 residues.